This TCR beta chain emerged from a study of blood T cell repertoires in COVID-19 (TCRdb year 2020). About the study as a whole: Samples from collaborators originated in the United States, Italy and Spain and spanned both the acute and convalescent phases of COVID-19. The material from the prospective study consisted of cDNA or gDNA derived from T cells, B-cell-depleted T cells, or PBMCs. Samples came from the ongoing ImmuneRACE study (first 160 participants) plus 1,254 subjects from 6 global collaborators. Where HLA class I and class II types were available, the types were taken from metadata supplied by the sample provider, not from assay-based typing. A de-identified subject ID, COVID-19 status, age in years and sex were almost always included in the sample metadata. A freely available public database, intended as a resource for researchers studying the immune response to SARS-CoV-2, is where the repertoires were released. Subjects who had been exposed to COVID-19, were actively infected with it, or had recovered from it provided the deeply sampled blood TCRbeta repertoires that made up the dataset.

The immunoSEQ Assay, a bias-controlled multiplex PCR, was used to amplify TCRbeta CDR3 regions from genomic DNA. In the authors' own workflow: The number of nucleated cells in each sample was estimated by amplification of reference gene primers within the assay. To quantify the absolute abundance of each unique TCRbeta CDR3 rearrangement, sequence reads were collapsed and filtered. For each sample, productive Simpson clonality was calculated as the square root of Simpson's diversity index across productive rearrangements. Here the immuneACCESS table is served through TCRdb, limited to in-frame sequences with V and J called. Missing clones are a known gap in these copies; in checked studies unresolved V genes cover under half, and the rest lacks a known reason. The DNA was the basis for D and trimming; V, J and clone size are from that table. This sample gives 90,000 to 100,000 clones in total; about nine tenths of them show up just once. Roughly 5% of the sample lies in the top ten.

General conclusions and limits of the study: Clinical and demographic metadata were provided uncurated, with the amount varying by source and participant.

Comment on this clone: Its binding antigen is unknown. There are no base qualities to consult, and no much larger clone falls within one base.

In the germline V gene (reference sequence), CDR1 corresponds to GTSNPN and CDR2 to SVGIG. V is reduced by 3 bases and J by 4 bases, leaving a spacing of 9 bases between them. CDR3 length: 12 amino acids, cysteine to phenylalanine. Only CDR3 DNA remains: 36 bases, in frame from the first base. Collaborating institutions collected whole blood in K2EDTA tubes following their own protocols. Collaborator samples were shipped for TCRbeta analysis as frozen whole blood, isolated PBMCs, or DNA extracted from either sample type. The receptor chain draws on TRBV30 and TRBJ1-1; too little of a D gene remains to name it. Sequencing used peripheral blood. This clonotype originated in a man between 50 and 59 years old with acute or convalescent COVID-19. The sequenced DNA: TGTGCCTGGAGCCGGGTAGGCACTGAAGCTTTCTTT. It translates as CAWSRVGTEAFF. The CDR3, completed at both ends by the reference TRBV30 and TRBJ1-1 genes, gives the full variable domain SQTIHQWPATLVQPVGSPLSLECTVEGTSNPNLYWYRQAAGRGLQLLFYSVGIGQISSEVPQNLSASRPQDRQFILSSKKLLLSDSGFYLCAWSRVGTEAFFGQGTRLTVV.